This T cell receptor beta chain is from a study of long-term antiretroviral therapy in people with HIV. General study findings and limits: Repertoire composition at all time points was dominated by clones that had expanded before ART.

About this clone itself: Its antigen is undetermined.

For each donor, at least one pre-ART and at least two post-ART PBMC samples were available. Clinicians in the United States treated all participants with HIV. Amounts of 1-10 million cryopreserved PBMC were held in the samples before DNA extraction. At survey level, the immunoSEQ assay was run in its v3.0 version. Assay: immunoSEQ multiplex PCR; the TCRdb copy retains only in-frame clones and omits some. The table lists 15,000 to 20,000 clones, 75% to 95% of them singletons. This CDR3 is 13 amino acids long. CDR1 is SGHRS, CDR2 YFSETQ, per germline. Trimming took off 1 base at V and 4 bases at J, with 8 bases between the two ends.

The sequence came from a man between 60 and 70 years old with HIV. The chain couples TRBV5-1 to TRBJ2-5; D gene ambiguous. The sample in question was unsorted PBMCs, obtained 0.3 years after starting antiretroviral therapy. The DNA of the CDR3 is TGCGCCAGCAGCTTGCGGGCCCCAGAGACCCAGTACTTC. Its protein product is CASSLRAPETQYF.